These 28 T cell receptor beta chains originate from one sample sequenced in a study of molecular identifiers for immune sequencing clone quantification. Each CDR3 protein is one row after TCRdb ran MiXCR on the PCR reads. The sample yields under 650,000 distinct CDR3 sequences, 15% to 20% seen once. Sequences were obtained from naive CD8+ T cells from blood, with Jurkat cell RNA spiked in. Documented subset: FACS-sorted CD8+CD4-CCR7+CD45RA+ naive T cells. The receptors stem from a human donor in good health. Some libraries in this study had Jurkat cell RNA spiked in.

In its sample, this clonotype was seen many times. This chain connects TRBV29-1 to TRBJ1-2; no firm D call. CDR3 size: 13 residues. Germline V CDR1 and CDR2: SQVTM, ANQGSEA. Trimming stripped 3 bases from V and 4 bases from J, with 12 bases between. CDR3 sequence (DNA): TGCAGCGTTGAGTTCCCAGGAGGCTATGGCTACACCTTC. Its protein product is CSVEFPGGYGYTF.

This clonotype has at least ten counts. The chain combines TRBV5-4 with TRBJ2-5; 10 bases agree with TRBD1. V lost 2 bases, J lost 5 bases, and 6 bases stayed unmatched. This CDR3 is 15 amino acids long. Germline V gene sequence: CDR1 SGHNT, CDR2 YYREEE (reference sequence). The CDR3 region is CASSFGTGVGETQYF. CDR3 bases: TGTGCCAGCAGCTTCGGGACAGGGGTAGGGGAGACCCAGTACTTC.

This clonotype occurred many times. The CDR3 DNA is TGTGCCAGCAGCTTAGACCATAACGAAGAGACCCAGTACTTC. It specifies CASSLDHNEETQYF. The chain is built from TRBV7-3 and TRBJ2-5; D is undetermined. Trimming left V 2 bases short and J 3 bases short, with 10 bases between. CDR1 SGHTA and CDR2 FQGTGA come from the germline V gene. The CDR3 runs to 14 residues.

In its sample, this clonotype was seen many times. V gene TRBV20-1 combines with J gene TRBJ2-7; TRBD2 matches 12 bases. After removal of 3 bases from V and 3 bases from J, the junction contained 3 bases not matched to a gene. The CDR3 has 14 amino acids. CDR1 is DFQATT and CDR2 is SNEGSKA in the germline V gene (reference sequence). The DNA for the CDR3 is TGCAGTGCTAGGCAGACTAGCGGGAGCTACGAGCAGTACTTC. Translation gives CSARQTSGSYEQYF.

Concerning this clonotype itself: A junction end diverges from the germline sequence, so it may reflect a read error. This rearrangement joins TRBV5-6 to TRBJ1-5; perhaps TRBD1 as D (5 bases). Per germline, CDR1 SGHDT and CDR2 YYEEEE. The CDR3 runs 14 residues. The CDR3 region is CANSFAGGNQPQHF. The CDR3 DNA reads as TGTGCCAACAGCTTTGCGGGGGGGAATCAGCCCCAGCATTTT.

This clonotype was detected many times. The chain joins TRBV30 to TRBJ2-7; D is undetermined. Trimming left V 0 bases short and J 6 bases short, with 15 bases between. The CDR3 runs to 14 residues. The germline CDR1 and CDR2 sequences are GTSNPN and SVGIG (reference sequence). CDR3: CAWSVPGHLPEQYF. The CDR3, as DNA: TGTGCCTGGAGTGTGCCGGGCCATCTCCCCGAGCAGTACTTC. The complete variable domain, with remaining parts taken from reference TRBV30 and TRBJ2-7, reads SQTIHQWPATLVQPVGSPLSLECTVEGTSNPNLYWYRQAAGRGLQLLFYSVGIGQISSEVPQNLSASRPQDRQFILSSKKLLLSDSGFYLCAWSVPGHLPEQYFGPGTRLTVT.

There are many counts of this clonotype. The chain combines TRBV7-9 with TRBJ2-3; TRBD2 might be the D (6 bases). There are 16 residues in the CDR3. V was trimmed by 6 bases and J by 3 bases, leaving 19 bases between them. Germline V gene data show CDR1 as SEHNR and CDR2 as FQNEAQ (reference sequence). This CDR3 is CASRGGAVLATDTQYF. The CDR3 DNA sequence: TGTGCCAGCAGGGGAGGCGCGGTTCTTGCAACAGATACGCAGTATTTT.

This clonotype showed up many times. The chain is built from TRBV4-1 and TRBJ1-2, with D possibly matching TRBD1 (5 bases). The ends were cut back, 0 bases at V and 4 bases at J, with 12 bases in the middle. The CDR3 consists of 15 residues. CDR1 is MGHRA, CDR2 YSYEKL, per germline. The CDR3 is CASSQDSGGVYGYTF. DNA of the CDR3: TGCGCCAGCAGCCAAGATAGTGGAGGGGTCTATGGCTACACCTTC.

This clonotype was seen at least ten times. The V gene is TRBV7-9, the J gene TRBJ2-2; D unresolved. Trimming stripped 3 bases from V and 5 bases from J, with 7 bases between. CDR3 length: 13 amino acids. CDR1 is SEHNR, CDR2 FQNEAQ, per germline (reference sequence). The CDR3 region has the DNA TGTGCCAGCAGCTTCTACAAAACCGGGGAGCTGTTTTTT. This encodes CASSFYKTGELFF. The full variable domain, rest sourced from reference TRBV7-9 and TRBJ2-2, is DTGVSQNPRHKITKRGQNVTFRCDPISEHNRLYWYRQTLGQGPEFLTYFQNEAQLEKSRLLSDRFSAERPKGSFSTLEIQRTEQGDSAMYLCASSFYKTGELFFGEGSRLTVL.

This clonotype was detected many times. This chain connects TRBV7-2 to TRBJ2-5; D possibly corresponds to TRBD1 (6 bases). Germline assignment: CDR1 SGHTA and CDR2 FQGNSA. This CDR3 contains 15 residues. Between the trimmed V and J ends, which lost 4 bases and 4 bases, there was a span of 16 bases. The CDR3 protein is CASSSTATGLETQYF. The CDR3 coding sequence is TGTGCCAGCAGCTCCACCGCCACAGGGTTAGAGACCCAGTACTTC.

In its sample, this clonotype was seen a few times. The chain is built from TRBV4-1 and TRBJ2-2; D is tentatively TRBD1 or TRBD2 (5 bases each). V was shortened by 7 bases and J by 6 bases, with 15 bases between the two germline ends. The V gene's germline CDR1 is MGHRA and CDR2 YSYEKL. The CDR3 spans 14 residues. CDR3 bases: TGCGCCAGCAACTCCGGGACCCCTTCCGGGGAGCTGTTTTTT. It encodes CASNSGTPSGELFF.

V gene TRBV2 combines with J gene TRBJ1-1; the D is unclear. V was clipped by 9 bases and J by 3 bases, with 11 bases between them. Germline assignment: CDR1 SNHLY and CDR2 FYNNEI. The CDR3 contains 12 residues. CDR3 nucleotide sequence: TGTGCCAGTAAGGAGCTGGACACTGAAGCTTTCTTT. Amino acid sequence: CASKELDTEAFF.

This clonotype was detected many times. The V gene is TRBV4-1, the J gene TRBJ1-5; a weak D match, TRBD1 (5 bases). This CDR3 contains 15 residues. V was shortened by 0 bases and J by 4 bases, with 10 bases between the two germline ends. CDR1 is MGHRA, CDR2 YSYEKL, per germline. CDR3 sequence reads: CASSQEGEGNQPQHF. CDR3 DNA: TGCGCCAGCAGCCAAGAAGGGGAGGGGAATCAGCCCCAGCATTTT.

The chain links TRBV27 to TRBJ2-7; a weak D match, TRBD2 (5 bases). The CDR3 runs to 15 residues. Trimming shortened V by 4 bases and J by 0 bases, and 13 bases separated the two germline ends. Germline assignment: CDR1 MNHEY and CDR2 SMNVEV (reference sequence). The CDR3 region has the DNA TGTGCCAGCAGTTCGCGACTGGGGAGCTCCTACGAGCAGTACTTC. It specifies CASSSRLGSSYEQYF.

This clonotype was seen repeatedly, ten times or more. V usage is TRBV20-1 and J usage is TRBJ2-5, with D tentatively TRBD2 (6 bases). Germline CDR1 DFQATT, CDR2 SNEGSKA (reference sequence). This CDR3 contains 14 residues. The V end was cut by 5 bases, the J end by 1 base, with 14 bases between. The CDR3: CSAHGSGFQETQYF. As DNA, the CDR3 is TGCAGTGCTCACGGTAGCGGCTTCCAAGAGACCCAGTACTTC.

The chain carries TRBV12-3 or TRBV12-4 and TRBJ2-1, with D unresolved. The V and J ends lost 2 bases and 3 bases respectively, with 8 bases between them. The CDR3 sequence is 14 residues long. In DNA, the CDR3 is TGTGCCAGCAGTTTAATGGACGGCTACAATGAGCAGTTCTTC. Amino acids: CASSLMDGYNEQFF.

This clonotype was seen repeatedly, ten times or more. This rearrangement joins TRBV12-3 or TRBV12-4 to TRBJ2-3; D may correspond to TRBD1 or TRBD2 (6 bases each). This CDR3 contains 17 residues. Trimming removed 7 bases at V and 4 bases at J, with 24 bases between. The CDR3 DNA is TGTGCCAGCACTATACGTAACTTAGGAGGGGGGCCAGATACGCAGTATTTT. It encodes CASTIRNLGGGPDTQYF.

This sequence joins TRBV19 and TRBJ2-3; 13 positions match TRBD2. Trimming at V came to 5 bases and at J to 1 base, leaving 12 bases not matched to a gene. The CDR3 runs 19 residues. Germline CDR1 reads LNHDA; CDR2 reads SQIVND (reference sequence). CDR3 nucleotide sequence: TGTGCCAGTAGTCCCAACGCCGGGACTAGCGGGACTGGCACAGATACGCAGTATTTT. Translated, it gives CASSPNAGTSGTGTDTQYF.

This clonotype was seen ten or more times. V usage is TRBV20-1 and J usage is TRBJ1-4; D is uncertain. The V and J ends lost 1 base and 8 bases respectively, with 20 bases between them. CDR1 and CDR2 (germline): DFQATT, SNEGSKA (reference sequence). CDR3 size: 16 residues. The CDR3 here is CSARATPKRFEEKLFF. CDR3 nucleotide sequence: TGCAGTGCTAGAGCAACACCGAAACGGTTTGAGGAAAAACTGTTTTTT.

The chain couples TRBV4-3 to TRBJ1-2; 9 nucleotides align to TRBD1. Trimming removed 4 bases from V and 8 bases from J; junction bases left unmatched: 8. The germline gives CDR1 LGHNA, CDR2 YSLEER. The CDR3 runs 14 residues. The CDR3 DNA reads TGCGCCAGCAGCCGACGGGACAGGGAGCGGGGCTACACCTTC. Translating it yields CASSRRDRERGYTF.

This clonotype came up many times. The chain is built from TRBV27 and TRBJ2-5; D uncertain. The CDR3 runs to 16 residues. V was clipped by 6 bases and J by 0 bases, with 17 bases between them. Germline V gene data show CDR1 as MNHEY and CDR2 as SMNVEV (reference sequence). The CDR3 protein is CASSPNSLLYQETQYF. The CDR3 DNA reads as TGTGCCAGCAGCCCGAACAGTCTTTTGTACCAAGAGACCCAGTACTTC.

In this sample, this clonotype turned up many times. J is TRBJ2-7 and V is TRBV7-9; D perhaps matches TRBD2 (5 bases). Germline assignment: CDR1 SEHNR and CDR2 FQNEAQ (reference sequence). V was trimmed by 4 bases and J by 12 bases, leaving 16 bases between them. This CDR3 contains 12 residues. Written as DNA, the CDR3 is TGTGCCAGCAGCTCCTCCCACGCCGAGGGGTACTTC. Encoded protein: CASSSSHAEGYF.

This clonotype was seen ten or more times. The chain employs TRBV4-2 and TRBJ1-5; 7 bases map to TRBD1. V was pared by 4 bases and J by 5 bases, with 5 bases of the junction left unmatched. This CDR3 is 14 amino acids long. CDR1 LGHNA and CDR2 YNFKEQ come from the germline V gene. CDR3 DNA sequence: TGTGCCAGCAGCCCGGGACAGTGGGATCAGCCCCAGCATTTT. This gives the protein CASSPGQWDQPQHF.

Worth noting for this clonotype: A much larger clone lies one base from this, so it may be a read error. The gene calls are TRBV27 and TRBJ1-6; D is uncertain. Germline V gene data show CDR1 as MNHEY and CDR2 as SMNVEV (reference sequence). The CDR3 consists of 14 residues. The CDR3 DNA reads TGTGCCAGCAGCTGGGTACCGTATAATTCACCCCTCCGCTTT. It codes for CASSWVPYNSPLRF.

This clonotype was seen a few times. This sequence joins TRBV2 and TRBJ2-1; 13 positions agree with TRBD2. V was clipped by 7 bases and J by 5 bases; unmatched bases: 14. The CDR3 has 18 amino acids. Germline CDR1 and CDR2: SNHLY and FYNNEI. CDR3 nucleotide sequence: TGTGCCAGCACGTACGAGCTACTAGCGGGGGGGCACGACAATGAGCAGTTCTTC. Protein: CASTYELLAGGHDNEQFF.

The table lists this clonotype with many counts. The chain is built from TRBV29-1 and TRBJ2-3; 15 bases line up with TRBD2. The V segment lost 0 bases and the J segment 4 bases; nucleotides outside the gene matches: 2. This CDR3 is built from 16 residues. Germline V CDR1 and CDR2: SQVTM, ANQGSEA. The CDR3 reads CSVEEGTSGRSDTQYF. The CDR3 DNA reads as TGCAGCGTTGAAGAGGGGACTAGCGGGAGGTCAGATACGCAGTATTTT.

This clonotype occurred many times. The germline gene is not matched at one end of the junction; a read error may be the cause. The chain combines TRBV6-4 with TRBJ2-1; 7 bases align to TRBD1. The CDR3 consists of 14 residues. Germline V gene sequence: CDR1 MRHNA, CDR2 SNTAGT. CDR3 loop: CASSNSQGPNEQFF. CDR3 nucleotides: TGTGCCAGCAGTAACTCACAGGGGCCCAATGAGCAGTTCTTC.

The chain employs TRBV28 and TRBJ1-1; D unclear. V was cut by 6 bases and J by 1 base, with 9 bases left in between. This CDR3 region has 13 residues. Germline V gives CDR1 MDHEN, CDR2 SYDVKM. The CDR3 loop reads CASRSRGNTEAFF. The CDR3 nucleotides are TGTGCCAGCAGATCCCGGGGGAACACTGAAGCTTTCTTT.